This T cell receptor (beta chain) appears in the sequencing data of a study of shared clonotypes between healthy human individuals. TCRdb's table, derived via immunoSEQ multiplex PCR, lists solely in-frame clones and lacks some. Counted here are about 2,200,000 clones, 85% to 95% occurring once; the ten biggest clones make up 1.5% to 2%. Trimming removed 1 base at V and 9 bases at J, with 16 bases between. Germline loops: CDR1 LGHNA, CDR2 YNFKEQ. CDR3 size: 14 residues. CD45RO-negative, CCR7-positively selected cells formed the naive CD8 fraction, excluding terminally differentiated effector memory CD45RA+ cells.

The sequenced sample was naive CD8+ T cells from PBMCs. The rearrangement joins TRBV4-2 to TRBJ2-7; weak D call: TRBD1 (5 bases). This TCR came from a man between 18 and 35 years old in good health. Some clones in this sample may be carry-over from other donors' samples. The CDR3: CASSQGKSRAAQYF. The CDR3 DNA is TGTGCCAGCAGCCAAGGGAAATCCAGGGCGGCGCAGTACTTC.